A selection of T cell receptor beta chains follows, all from one sample in a study of shared clonotypes between healthy human individuals. TCRdb's copy holds only in-frame clones and misses some; the assay was immunoSEQ multiplex PCR. The sample consists of 2 million to 3 million clones, roughly nine tenths of them appearing once. Sequences were obtained from naive CD4+ T cells sorted from blood. These receptors were collected from a young man in good health. Each CDR3 is given without its conserved first and last residue.

CDR3aa	v_gene	j_gene	len
ASSPGGDTQY	TRBV7-3	TRBJ2-3	10
ASSEDLGGAETQY	TRBV10-1	TRBJ2-5	13
ASSYGTGAYEQY	TRBV27	TRBJ2-7	12
ASSRGGVNEQF	TRBV6-5	TRBJ2-1	11
ASSLVPETCNEQF	TRBV7-6	TRBJ2-1	13
ASKQRSNSYEQY	TRBV19	TRBJ2-7	12
ATRKPPYNEQF	TRBV15	TRBJ2-1	11
ASSQALGTEAF	TRBV14	TRBJ1-1	11
ASSPAGEQY	TRBV7-2	TRBJ2-7	9
ASRTGSANTGELF	TRBV28	TRBJ2-2	13
ASSLPFTGGAQY	TRBV7-2	TRBJ2-7	12
ASSVLPGLYEQY	TRBV6-1	TRBJ2-7	12
ASSSRTFRGTEAF	TRBV11-2	TRBJ1-1	13
ASREGQRSSYNSPLH	TRBV2	TRBJ1-6	15
ASSLDGQGYASYEQY	TRBV11-2	TRBJ2-7	15
ASSIQVYEQY	TRBV28	TRBJ2-7	10
SASFTGNTIY	TRBV29-1	TRBJ1-3	10
ASSFGNTGELF	TRBV28	TRBJ2-2	11
ASQQGLHSSYEQY	TRBV4-1	TRBJ2-7	13
ASSRGLGNTIY	TRBV27	TRBJ1-3	11
ASSFANQPQH	TRBV7-9	TRBJ1-5	10
ASSSITPTGVETQY	TRBV9	TRBJ2-5	14
SVEGGFHGDTQY	TRBV29-1	TRBJ2-3	12
ASSLGAAISTDTQY	TRBV5-1	TRBJ2-3	14
ASSLAGSKNEQY	TRBV7-9	TRBJ2-7	12
ASSQTKGSWGYT	TRBV19	TRBJ1-2	12
ASSEAPRGKINEKLF	TRBV2	TRBJ1-4	15
ASSSRATGPGNTIY	TRBV9	TRBJ1-3	14
ASSPRQGGGPYEQY	TRBV7-8	TRBJ2-7	14
ASSPGQSNQPQH	TRBV11-2	TRBJ1-5	12
ASSLGGGPSTDTQY	TRBV5-1	TRBJ2-3	14
ASSLKPGLAGVYEQY	TRBV27	TRBJ2-7	15
ASSQDLGGGANVLT	TRBV14	TRBJ2-6	14
ASSQERLPLSSYNSPLH	TRBV4-3	TRBJ1-6	17
ATRGPGGKNIQY	TRBV19	TRBJ2-4	12
ASSLETGNWSPLH	TRBV7-8	TRBJ1-6	13
ASSRPGGADREKLF	TRBV19	TRBJ1-4	14
ASSLDTSIAKNIQY	TRBV5-1	TRBJ2-4	14
ASSRDTSGDGYT	TRBV5-5	TRBJ1-2	12
ASSQDVAGDSNQPQH	TRBV4-3	TRBJ1-5	15
AWSEGLTFGNTIY	TRBV30	TRBJ1-3	13
ASSYSGSNYGYT	TRBV6-6	TRBJ1-2	12
ASSPYWAAGSLYSNQPQH	TRBV27	TRBJ1-5	18
AISVWGENTEAF	TRBV10-3	TRBJ1-1	12
ATSTFRDRGGEKLF	TRBV15	TRBJ1-4	14
ASSYSRQGYEQY	TRBV6-5	TRBJ2-7	12
ASTQGPGGNSPLH	TRBV6-1	TRBJ1-6	13
ASNPSGDPDTQY	TRBV10-2	TRBJ2-3	12
ATEGMPGLNEKLF	TRBV11-3	TRBJ1-4	13
ASSLGSNIQY	TRBV11-2	TRBJ2-4	10
ASSLWTEETQY	TRBV11-2	TRBJ2-5	11
AISESRLAGRVEQF	TRBV10-3	TRBJ2-1	14
ASSYSGPQGAYEQY	TRBV6-5	TRBJ2-7	14
ASKNRGPGGYT	TRBV9	TRBJ1-2	11
AWTGWGTEAF	TRBV30	TRBJ1-1	10
ASSLGTGRETQY	TRBV5-1	TRBJ2-5	12
ASSSGRAFNTGELF	TRBV27	TRBJ2-2	14
SVGTGQMNTEAF	TRBV29-1	TRBJ1-1	12
ASSRGNNQPQH	TRBV6-5	TRBJ1-5	11
ASSLGGTPSYEQY	TRBV28	TRBJ2-7	13